The clone carrying this T cell receptor (beta chain) has just a few counts. The data were obtained in a study of blood T cell repertoires in COVID-19. Study-level background: The United States, Italy and Spain provided the acute and convalescent COVID-19 samples. PBMCs, B-cell-depleted T cells, or T cells provided the cDNA or gDNA that made up the material.

Source study methods: Estimates of nucleated cell counts were drawn from the amplification of reference gene primers. The table came from immunoSEQ multiplex PCR; TCRdb's copy has only in-frame clones and leaves some out. The V and J calls and clone size come from that table; D and trimming were worked out from the DNA. Here the sample spans some 200,000 clones, approximately 85% being singletons. CDR1 is MNHEY, CDR2 SVGAGI, per germline. The CDR3 has 15 residues. V shed 5 bases and J 0 bases; nucleotides not matched to a gene: 4. The TCR was taken from a man in his fifties or sixties who had recovered from COVID-19. The chain combines TRBV6-5 with TRBJ2-7; 10 nucleotides line up with TRBD2. The sequenced material came from peripheral blood. The CDR3 DNA reads as TGTGCCAGCAGTCGTTCTAGCGGGAGCTCCTACGAGCAGTACTTC. It translates to CASSRSSGSSYEQYF.